The entry that follows covers one T cell receptor (beta chain) sequence. This specimen belongs to a study of control samples from healthy donors and cancer patients. The repertoire was sequenced with immunoSEQ multiplex PCR; TCRdb's copy has only in-frame clones and lacks some. The sample carries over 150,000 clones, roughly 94% recorded once. What was sequenced was blood. This clonotype was sampled from a woman between 18 and 29 years old in good health.

The CDR3, as DNA: TGTGCCAGCAGCCCCGGGGACTTCCCAAGGGCCTACGAGCAGTACTTC. This encodes CASSPGDFPRAYEQYF. The V call is TRBV11-2, the J call TRBJ2-7; possible D gene TRBD2, 6 bases. V gave up 5 bases and J gave up 2 bases, with 19 bases separating them. The CDR3 length is 16 residues. The germline gives CDR1 SGHAT, CDR2 FQNNGV.